This T cell receptor beta chain was profiled in a study of CD8 T cells in Susac syndrome. Study conclusions and caveats: The study recognized that its TCR sequencing and HLA analysis covered a relatively small number of individuals.

Details on this clonotype: What it binds is unknown.

The RNA input was roughly 0.45 to 1 ug, and it was reverse transcribed with random hexamers. Amplification of TCR beta CDR3 across 54 Vbeta and 13 Jbeta was performed with immunoSEQ multiplex PCR. In TCRdb, the immunoSEQ multiplex PCR reads were re-called with MiXCR into one record per CDR3 protein. The sample includes a few hundred thousand distinct CDR3 sequences, around 83% seen only once; the top ten take over 0.1%. Sequencing of TCR beta was performed on blood CD8+ and CD4+ T cells. TEMRA cells were FACS-enriched, while CD8+ and CD4+ T cells were negatively isolated. V dropped 0 bases and J dropped 5 bases, with 8 bases sitting between them. CDR1 is SQVTM, CDR2 ANQGSEA, per germline. The CDR3 runs to 13 residues.

The receptor was isolated from a human donor with multiple sclerosis. The gene calls are TRBV29-1 and TRBJ2-1; D uncertain. The sample taken for sequencing was CD8+ T cells from PBMCs. The CDR3 loop reads CSVEDGLNNEQFF. The CDR3 bases are TGCAGCGTTGAAGATGGCCTTAACAATGAGCAGTTCTTC.